The TCR beta chain under discussion was sequenced for a study of radiotherapy plus CTLA-4 blockade in lung cancer. The germline V gene encodes CDR1 SGHRS and CDR2 YFSETQ. The trim removed 0 bases at V and 5 bases at J, leaving 2 bases unmatched. The CDR3 is made up of 14 amino acids. This table comes from immunoSEQ multiplex PCR, and its TCRdb copy is limited to in-frame clones, with some not included. Of about 38,000 clones in the sample, approximately 86% were seen once. The genes are TRBV5-1 and TRBJ2-1, with 7 bases fitting TRBD1. This receptor was taken from a human donor with non-small cell lung cancer whose response to radiotherapy plus ipilimumab could not be evaluated. The source material was peripheral blood, sampled from a patient treated with radiotherapy plus ipilimumab. CDR3 in amino acids: CASSLGGQNNEQFF. The CDR3 coding sequence is TGCGCCAGCAGCTTGGGGGGACAGAACAATGAGCAGTTCTTC.